This is a list of T cell receptor beta chains from one sample in a study of tumor and adjacent non-tumor tissue in lung cancer. TCRdb used MiXCR to reprocess the multiplex PCR reads, holding one entry per CDR3 protein. This table holds about 200,000 distinct CDR3 sequences, about 71% found once. The sequenced sample was lung tumor tissue. The source of these receptors is a man aged 60 to 75 with non-small cell lung cancer. Each CDR3 is given without its conserved first and last residue.

J: TRBJ2-1; length: 14; V: TRBV5-6; CDR3: ANSLGAGTSYNEQF
J: TRBJ2-1; length: 12; V: TRBV20-1; CDR3: SVPATGRTDEQI
J: TRBJ2-1; length: 13; V: TRBV5-5; CDR3: ANIPDRAPRGEQF
J: TRBJ2-3; length: 14; V: TRBV20-1; CDR3: SARGWEGGSTDSKY
J: TRBJ2-3; length: 13; V: TRBV6-5; CDR3: ASSYDLAAVDTQY
J: TRBJ2-5; length: 13; V: TRBV5-4; CDR3: ASNTKQGIAETQY
J: TRBJ1-2; length: 11; V: TRBV5-4; CDR3: ASSIGQNYCYT
J: TRBJ1-5; length: 17; V: TRBV29-1; CDR3: SVKLGANGVMRKNQPQH
J: TRBJ2-3; length: 14; V: TRBV4-2; CDR3: AGSHGRVRGGDTQY
J: TRBJ1-6; length: 14; V: TRBV4-3; CDR3: ASSQDLGRGDSPFH
J: TRBJ1-1; length: 10; V: TRBV7-9; CDR3: ASGAGNAEAF
J: TRBJ1-1; length: 12; V: TRBV6-6; CDR3: ASSYEGAATKAS
J: TRBJ2-1; length: 14; V: TRBV5-4; CDR3: ASSLAGGASYNEQF
J: TRBJ1-3; length: 14; V: TRBV5-1; CDR3: ASSLAGSYSGNTIY
J: TRBJ2-1; length: 15; V: TRBV11-1; CDR3: ASSESYSGGPYNEQF
J: TRBJ1-1; length: 11; V: TRBV11-1; CDR3: AGTRDRHTEAF
J: TRBJ2-1; length: 13; V: TRBV12-3/TRBV12-4; CDR3: ASSSIGVSYNEQF
J: TRBJ2-6; length: 13; V: TRBV20-1; CDR3: SAILASRGANVLT
J: TRBJ2-6; length: 14; V: TRBV20-1; CDR3: SARTPARAGANVLT
J: TRBJ2-7; length: 14; V: TRBV4-2; CDR3: ASRQDRGFPPHEQY
J: TRBJ2-1; length: 13; V: TRBV6-6; CDR3: ASSWGGGAFNDQF
J: TRBJ2-1; length: 13; V: TRBV6-2/TRBV6-3; CDR3: ASSPPGQGPNGQF
J: TRBJ1-3; length: 14; V: TRBV6-1; CDR3: ASSEVRGVSGNTIY
J: TRBJ2-1; length: 13; V: TRBV12-3/TRBV12-4; CDR3: ASSWTSEGTNEQF